One sample yielded the 22 T cell receptor beta chains listed below, sequenced in a study of cytomegalovirus exposure and HLA in healthy donors. Sequencing used immunoSEQ multiplex PCR; TCRdb keeps in-frame clones, though not all of them. The sample shows 130,000 to 150,000 clones, around 90% of them seen only once. The sequencing sample was made of PBMCs. The receptors were gathered from a woman in her twenties or thirties in good health and CMV-seropositive.

The chain joins TRBV19 to TRBJ1-5, with D perhaps TRBD1 (6 bases). Per the germline V gene, CDR1 is LNHDA and CDR2 is SQIVND (reference sequence). V was pared by 3 bases and J by 0 bases, with 9 bases between. The CDR3 has 15 amino acids. The CDR3 sequence: CASSITGFSNQPQHF. CDR3 coding DNA: TGTGCCAGTAGTATTACAGGGTTTAGCAATCAGCCCCAGCATTTT.

This chain uses TRBV19 with TRBJ1-5; weak D call: TRBD1 (5 bases). The CDR3 consists of 15 residues. CDR1 is LNHDA, CDR2 SQIVND, per germline (reference sequence). V was pared by 5 bases and J by 2 bases, with 13 bases between. CDR3 in DNA: TGTGCCAGTAGTGGACCGGGGGAGGGCAATCAGCCCCAGCATTTT. It encodes CASSGPGEGNQPQHF.

This clone was picked up a small number of times. The chain recombines TRBV4-2 with TRBJ2-3; D is possibly TRBD2 (5 bases). V lost 4 bases and J 2 bases, leaving 13 bases between the germline ends. This CDR3 region has 15 residues. Germline CDR1 LGHNA, CDR2 YNFKEQ. CDR3 residues: CASSRTRVATDTQYF. The CDR3 nucleotides read TGTGCCAGCAGCCGGACGAGGGTGGCCACAGATACGCAGTATTTT.

The chain links TRBV28 to TRBJ2-7; maybe TRBD1 (5 bases). The CDR3 sequence is 17 residues long. Germline assignment: CDR1 MDHEN and CDR2 SYDVKM. V was clipped by 8 bases and J by 2 bases, with 25 bases between them. The CDR3 DNA follows: TGTGCCAGCCGCCGGACATCCCCCTTACGCTCCCCCTACGAGCAGTACTTC. This encodes CASRRTSPLRSPYEQYF.

CDR3 residues: CASSEIQGETQYF. In DNA form, the CDR3 reads TGTGCCAGCAGTGAAATCCAGGGGGAGACCCAGTACTTC. This sequence joins TRBV2 and TRBJ2-5, with a possible D match to TRBD1 (6 bases). The germline V gene has CDR1 SNHLY and CDR2 FYNNEI. The germline V and J ends were trimmed by 2 bases and 5 bases, with 9 bases remaining between them. CDR3 length: 13 residues.

The CDR3 coding sequence is TGTGCCAGCAGCCAAGTCCCTAGCACGGCAGATACGCAGTATTTT. It specifies CASSQVPSTADTQYF. The chain carries TRBV4-2 and TRBJ2-3; perhaps TRBD2 as D (5 bases). Germline assignment: CDR1 LGHNA and CDR2 YNFKEQ. The CDR3 has 15 amino acids. Trimming shortened V by 1 base and J by 4 bases, and 12 bases separated the two germline ends.

The chain couples TRBV5-1 to TRBJ2-3; 9 bases match TRBD2. Germline V gene lookup returns CDR1 SGHRS and CDR2 YFSETQ. This CDR3 has 15 residues. The V and J ends lost 1 base and 6 bases, in that order; junction bases with no gene match: 6. The CDR3, as DNA: TGCGCCAGCAGCTTGCTGGCGGGAGGGCAGGATACGCAGTATTTT. As protein: CASSLLAGGQDTQYF. Filled out from reference TRBV5-1 and TRBJ2-3, the complete variable domain reads KAGVTQTPRYLIKTRGQQVTLSCSPISGHRSVSWYQQTPGQGLQFLFEYFSETQRNKGNFPGRFSGRQFSNSRSEMNVSTLELGDSALYLCASSLLAGGQDTQYFGPGTRLTVL.

This clone has more than one count but fewer than ten. The gene calls are TRBV7-9 and TRBJ2-2; 10 bases match TRBD2. Trimming took 2 bases from V and 6 from J; bases not matched to a gene: 6. The CDR3 extends over 16 amino acids. Germline CDR1 is SEHNR and CDR2 is FQNEAQ (reference sequence). CDR3 nucleotides: TGTGCCAGCAGCTTATGGCCTAGCGGGAGCTCCGGGGAGCTGTTTTTT. It translates to CASSLWPSGSSGELFF.

This chain links TRBV5-1 with TRBJ1-2, with 8 bases fitting TRBD1. Germline V gene data show CDR1 as SGHRS and CDR2 as YFSETQ. The CDR3 covers 15 residues. J was trimmed by 2 bases and V by 0 bases; bases with no gene match: 3. The CDR3 nucleotides read TGCGCCAGCAGCTTGGTCCAGGGGGCAAACTATGGCTACACCTTC. This sequence encodes CASSLVQGANYGYTF.

The genes are TRBV18 and TRBJ2-5, with a weak D call TRBD2 (6 bases). The germline CDR1 and CDR2 sequences are KGHSH and LQKENI. The length of the CDR3 is 13 residues. With 8 bases removed from V and 7 bases from J, the gap between germline ends came to 17 bases. The CDR3 sequence: CASRLEGPGTQYF. The CDR3 nucleotides read TGTGCCAGCAGACTAGAGGGGCCCGGGACCCAGTACTTC. Filled out from reference TRBV18 and TRBJ2-5, the complete variable domain reads NAGVMQNPRHLVRRRGQEARLRCSPMKGHSHVYWYRQLPEEGLKFMVYLQKENIIDESGMPKERFSAEFPKEGPSILRIQQVVRGDSAAYFCASRLEGPGTQYFGPGTRLLVL.

The V gene is TRBV7-2, the J gene TRBJ2-3; D remains unclear. Germline loops: CDR1 SGHTA, CDR2 FQGNSA. V lost 4 bases, J lost 3 bases, and 8 bases lay in between. This CDR3 has 13 amino acids. As DNA, the CDR3 is TGTGCCAGCAGCTCCCGAGGTACAGATACGCAGTATTTT. Its protein is CASSSRGTDTQYF.

V is TRBV7-9 and J is TRBJ1-1; 8 bases align to TRBD1. Per the germline V gene, CDR1 is SEHNR and CDR2 is FQNEAQ (reference sequence). V shed 2 bases and J 1 base; nucleotides not matched to a gene: 3. The CDR3 is 15 amino acids. The CDR3 DNA follows: TGTGCCAGCAGCTTAAAAACAGGGGGGAACACTGAAGCTTTCTTT. It yields the protein CASSLKTGGNTEAFF.

V usage is TRBV6-6 and J usage is TRBJ1-2, with 9 bases aligning to TRBD1. The CDR3 spans 15 residues. Trimming removed 6 bases from V and 4 bases from J; junction bases left unmatched: 9. Germline CDR1 and CDR2: MNHNY and SVGAGI (reference sequence). This CDR3 is CASRYTGGVLYGYTF. The CDR3 DNA reads TGTGCCAGCAGATACACAGGGGGCGTTCTCTATGGCTACACCTTC.

This chain connects TRBV9 to TRBJ1-2; 7 nucleotides line up with TRBD1. Germline assignment: CDR1 SGDLS and CDR2 YYNGEE. The CDR3 spans 15 residues. Trimming at V came to 0 bases and at J to 5 bases, leaving 7 bases not matched to a gene. The CDR3 region has the DNA TGTGCCAGCAGCGTAGGTGGGACAGTATTGTATGGCTACACCTTC. As protein: CASSVGGTVLYGYTF.

This CDR3 is CSVLGTGRMDEQYF. The CDR3 region has the DNA TGCAGCGTCTTGGGGACAGGGAGGATGGACGAGCAGTACTTC. V usage is TRBV29-1 and J usage is TRBJ2-7; 9 positions agree with TRBD1. V gave up 6 bases and J gave up 5 bases; unmatched junction bases: 11. Germline V gene lookup returns CDR1 SQVTM and CDR2 ANQGSEA. CDR3 length: 14 amino acids.

This chain uses TRBV5-1 with TRBJ2-2; 13 bases are shared with TRBD2. Germline trimming cut 4 bases from V and 7 bases from J; bases unmatched to any gene: 7. CDR3 length: 16 residues. Germline V CDR1 and CDR2: SGHRS, YFSETQ. CDR3 DNA sequence: TGCGCCAGCAGCCACGGACTAGCGGGGGCGGTCGGGGAGCTGTTTTTT. Encoded protein: CASSHGLAGAVGELFF. The whole variable domain, filled in from reference TRBV5-1 and TRBJ2-2, reads KAGVTQTPRYLIKTRGQQVTLSCSPISGHRSVSWYQQTPGQGLQFLFEYFSETQRNKGNFPGRFSGRQFSNSRSEMNVSTLELGDSALYLCASSHGLAGAVGELFFGEGSRLTVL.

This clone was detected only a few times. The V call is TRBV6-5, the J call TRBJ2-3; 9 bases fit TRBD2. V gave up 6 bases and J gave up 7 bases; unmatched junction bases: 8. Germline assignment: CDR1 MNHEY and CDR2 SVGAGI. The CDR3 is 14 amino acids. The CDR3 here is CASRRSGSLNTQYF. The CDR3 nucleotides read TGTGCCAGCAGACGTAGCGGGAGCCTTAATACGCAGTATTTT.

This rearrangement joins TRBV7-3 to TRBJ2-3; TRBD2 matches 10 bases. This CDR3 comprises 15 residues. In germline, CDR1 is SGHTA, CDR2 FQGTGA. After removal of 6 bases from V and 4 bases from J, the junction contained 7 bases not matched to a gene. This CDR3 reads CASRFTSGKSDTQYF. The CDR3 bases are TGTGCCAGCAGGTTTACTAGCGGGAAATCAGATACGCAGTATTTT.

V usage is TRBV5-6 and J usage is TRBJ1-4; 8 bases match TRBD1. Looked up from germline, CDR1 is SGHDT and CDR2 is YYEEEE. The CDR3 has 15 amino acids. Germline trimming cut 4 bases from V and 8 bases from J; bases unmatched to any gene: 10. CDR3 sequence (DNA): TGTGCCAGCAGCCGAGGTGGCAGGGGGCGAGAAAAACTGTTTTTT. As protein: CASSRGGRGREKLFF. The variable domain in full, completed from reference TRBV5-6 and TRBJ1-4, reads DAGVTQSPTHLIKTRGQQVTLRCSPKSGHDTVSWYQQALGQGPQFIFQYYEEEERQRGNFPDRFSGHQFPNYSSELNVNALLLGDSALYLCASSRGGRGREKLFFGSGTQLSVL.

The chain is built from TRBV13 and TRBJ1-1; TRBD1 matches at 8 bases. This CDR3 has 15 residues. Per the germline V gene, CDR1 is PRHDT and CDR2 is FYEKMQ (reference sequence). Germline trimming cut 4 bases from V and 10 bases from J; bases unmatched to any gene: 14. The CDR3 sequence is CASSSLPGGEVGAFF. The CDR3 DNA reads as TGTGCCAGCAGCTCGCTACCAGGGGGCGAGGTTGGAGCTTTCTTT.

V and J are TRBV4-1 and TRBJ2-2; a possible D gene is TRBD2 (5 bases). The CDR3 sequence is 19 residues long. Trimming cost V 0 bases and J 2 bases, with 19 bases left between them. The V gene's germline CDR1 is MGHRA and CDR2 YSYEKL. Here the CDR3 reads CASSQDLPSRAHNTGELFF. CDR3 DNA sequence: TGCGCCAGCAGCCAAGATCTCCCTAGCCGGGCGCATAACACCGGGGAGCTGTTTTTT.

The J gene is TRBJ2-7, the V gene TRBV5-4; perhaps TRBD2 as D (6 bases). V dropped 1 base and J dropped 7 bases, with 9 bases sitting between them. Looked up from germline, CDR1 is SGHNT and CDR2 is YYREEE (reference sequence). This CDR3 contains 12 residues. The CDR3 sequence is CASSLNGGEQYF. The CDR3 DNA reads as TGTGCCAGCAGCTTGAATGGGGGGGAGCAGTACTTC.